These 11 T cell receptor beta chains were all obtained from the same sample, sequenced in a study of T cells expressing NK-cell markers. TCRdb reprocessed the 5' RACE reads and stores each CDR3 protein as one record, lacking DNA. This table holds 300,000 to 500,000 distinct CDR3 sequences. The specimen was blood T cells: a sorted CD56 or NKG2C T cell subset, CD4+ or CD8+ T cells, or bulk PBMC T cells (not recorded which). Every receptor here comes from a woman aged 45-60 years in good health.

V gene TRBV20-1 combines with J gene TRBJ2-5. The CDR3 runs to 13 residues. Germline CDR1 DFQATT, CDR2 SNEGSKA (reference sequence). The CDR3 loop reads CSATQILQETQYF.

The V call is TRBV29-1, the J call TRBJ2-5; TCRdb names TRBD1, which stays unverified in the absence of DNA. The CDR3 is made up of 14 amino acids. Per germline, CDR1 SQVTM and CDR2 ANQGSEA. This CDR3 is CSGTGTGGFETQYF.

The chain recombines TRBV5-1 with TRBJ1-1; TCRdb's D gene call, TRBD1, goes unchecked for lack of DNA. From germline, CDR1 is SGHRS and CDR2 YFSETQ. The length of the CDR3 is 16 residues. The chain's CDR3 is CASSPGTGIFDTEAFF.

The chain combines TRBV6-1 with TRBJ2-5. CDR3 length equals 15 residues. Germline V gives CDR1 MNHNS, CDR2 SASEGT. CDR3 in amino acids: CASSEKPGFQETQYF.

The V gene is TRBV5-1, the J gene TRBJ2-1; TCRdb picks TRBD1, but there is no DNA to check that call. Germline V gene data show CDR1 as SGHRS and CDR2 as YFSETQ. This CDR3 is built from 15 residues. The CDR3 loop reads CASSYGTQSYNEQFF. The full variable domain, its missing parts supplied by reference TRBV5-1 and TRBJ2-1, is KAGVTQTPRYLIKTRGQQVTLSCSPISGHRSVSWYQQTPGQGLQFLFEYFSETQRNKGNFPGRFSGRQFSNSRSEMNVSTLELGDSALYLCASSYGTQSYNEQFFGPGTRLTVL.

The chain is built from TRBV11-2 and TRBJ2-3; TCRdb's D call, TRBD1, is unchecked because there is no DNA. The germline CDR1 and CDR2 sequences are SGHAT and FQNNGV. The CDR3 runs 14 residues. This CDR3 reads CASRYTGPTDTQYF.

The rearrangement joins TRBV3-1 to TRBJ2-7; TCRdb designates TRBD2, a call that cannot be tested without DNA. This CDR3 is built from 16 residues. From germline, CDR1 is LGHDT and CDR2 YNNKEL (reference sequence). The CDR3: CASSHDLLAGSYEQYF.

CDR3 in amino acids: CASSPGQTLANVLTF. V is TRBV5-1 and J is TRBJ2-6; TCRdb calls TRBD1, which cannot be checked without DNA. Germline V gives CDR1 SGHRS, CDR2 YFSETQ. This CDR3 is 15 amino acids long.

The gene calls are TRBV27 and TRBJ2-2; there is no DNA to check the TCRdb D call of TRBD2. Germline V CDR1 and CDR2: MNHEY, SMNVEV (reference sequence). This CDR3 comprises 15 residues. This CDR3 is CASGRKPGNTGELFF.

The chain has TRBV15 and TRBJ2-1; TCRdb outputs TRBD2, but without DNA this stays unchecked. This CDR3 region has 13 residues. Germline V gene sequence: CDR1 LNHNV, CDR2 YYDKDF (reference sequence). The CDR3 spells CATSPYRGSEQFF.

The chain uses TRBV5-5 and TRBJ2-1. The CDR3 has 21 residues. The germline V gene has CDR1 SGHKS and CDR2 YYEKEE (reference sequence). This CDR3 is CASSLQLPDTLSGMSYNEQFF.